These T cell receptor beta chains were read from a single sample in a study of shared clonotypes between healthy human individuals. Method: immunoSEQ multiplex PCR; TCRdb's copy keeps in-frame clones and lacks some. The sample records 2 million to 2.5 million clones, 93% being singletons. The sample comprised naive CD4+ T cells from PBMCs. All receptors derive from a man younger than 35 in good health. Some clones in this sample may be carry-over from other donors' samples. Both conserved end residues are part of each CDR3. The D gene is left open where the match is weak. Size is omitted from some rows. Given values are once, few, many or a class for expanded clones.

DNA,CDR3,D,J,V,size,length
TGCGCCAGCAGCTCGGGGACCCCAACTAATGAAAAACTGTTTTTT,CASSSGTPTNEKLFF,NA,TRBJ1-4,TRBV5-1,NA,15
TGTGCCAGCTCACCACGCTCGGGAAACACTGAAGCTTTCTTT,CASSPRSGNTEAFF,NA,TRBJ1-1,TRBV18,NA,14
TGTGCCAGCAACCCTGTCGGACGCGTTTGGGGCTACACCTTC,CASNPVGRVWGYTF,NA,TRBJ1-2,TRBV28,NA,14
TGTGCCAGCAGTGAAGTTGGACTGTCTAATGAAAAACTGTTTTTT,CASSEVGLSNEKLFF,NA,TRBJ1-4,TRBV2,NA,15
TGTGCCAGCAGCCCAGGGGGAGGGACGGGGAATGAGCAGTTCTTC,CASSPGGGTGNEQFF,NA,TRBJ2-1,TRBV7-2,NA,15
TGTGCCAGCTCACTCGGACAGGGAAGATCAAATCAGCCCCAGCATTTT,CASSLGQGRSNQPQHF,TRBD1,TRBJ1-5,TRBV18,NA,16
TGCGCCAGCAGCTTGGAGGGTGGGACAGGGGTCTACGAGCAGTACTTC,CASSLEGGTGVYEQYF,TRBD1,TRBJ2-7,TRBV5-1,once,16
TGTGCCTGGAGTCCTGAGCGCTACAATGAGCAGTTCTTC,CAWSPERYNEQFF,NA,TRBJ2-1,TRBV30,NA,13
TGTGCCAGCTCATTTAGTGACAGGACAGGGGGGAACGAGCAGTACTTC,CASSFSDRTGGNEQYF,TRBD1,TRBJ2-7,TRBV18,NA,16
TGTGCCAGCAGCTCCCGTGGGGGAGATACGCAGTATTTT,CASSSRGGDTQYF,NA,TRBJ2-3,TRBV11-3,NA,13
TGCAGCGTGGCCCCCCGTAGCGATCCATCCTACGAGCAGTACTTC,CSVAPRSDPSYEQYF,NA,TRBJ2-7,TRBV29-1,NA,15
TGTGCCAGCAGCTTGACCCAGCGGACAAACAATGAGCAGTTCTTC,CASSLTQRTNNEQFF,NA,TRBJ2-1,TRBV5-4,NA,15
TGTGCCAGCAGTGGCACACCGGGAAAAATTCAGTACTTC,CASSGTPGKIQYF,NA,TRBJ2-4,TRBV6-6,NA,13
TGTGCCAGCAGCTTCGCTAGCGGGAGGGAGCAGTACTTC,CASSFASGREQYF,TRBD2,TRBJ2-7,TRBV7-3,once,13
TGCGCCAGCAGCCCGCTCAGCAGGGAGGGGTCCAATCAGCCCCAGCATTTT,CASSPLSREGSNQPQHF,NA,TRBJ1-5,TRBV4-1,few,17